This is a list of T cell receptor beta chains from one sample in a study of cytomegalovirus exposure and HLA in healthy donors. Sequencing was performed with immunoSEQ multiplex PCR; in TCRdb, only in-frame clones are kept and a portion is missing. The data hold some 180,000 clones, with around 77% observed a single time. Sequenced: PBMCs. These receptors all come from a young man in good health and CMV-seronegative. Each CDR3 is given without its conserved first and last residue. Fields, in order: V gene, CDR3 protein.

TRBV6-1 | ASSVLNTQH
TRBV7-9 | ASRLAGVNEQY
TRBV29-1 | SVANEQGSPLH
TRBV5-8 | ASSRAGTSGYHEQY
TRBV28 | ASNKQGASEAF
TRBV7-6 | ASSLYRGTEAF
TRBV18 | ASSPDRGPYEQY
TRBV7-8 | ASSLGQGAQTGELF
TRBV2 | ASIEGHAASYEQY
TRBV19 | ASAWRYSNQPQH
TRBV10-1 | ASSTRWVGDEQF
TRBV6-5 | ASSRTGGTQETQY
TRBV27 | ANLLNRVFYEQY
TRBV11-2 | ASSLEPDRDQETQY
TRBV28 | ASSLSGLGSPLH
TRBV18 | ASSPSTGDQPQH
TRBV6-1 | ASSEIRQGNQPQH
TRBV2 | ASIGTGTYEQY
TRBV4-1 | ASSKTPSGQPQH
TRBV30 | AWGPGGAF
TRBV7-9 | ASSHSGRAGQR
TRBV7-9 | ASSLGQGGDTEAF
TRBV27 | ASRSRGQVSHEQY
TRBV27 | ASRGGQGPYEQY
TRBV5-1 | ASSLRTGEVDHGYT
TRBV6-5 | ASSYSGGGPADTQY
TRBV6-5 | ASSYWRGVSGNTIY
TRBV19 | ASSIVAAFANYNEQF
TRBV7-6 | ASSLDGNNEQF
TRBV6-1 | ASSAHWRRDAGELF
TRBV29-1 | SVEGQRQSNSYNEQF
TRBV2 | ASRTSGSYEQY
TRBV7-9 | ASSRLAGVYNEQF
TRBV28 | ASSKQKTHHTGELF
TRBV9 | ASSPGTSGSYEQF